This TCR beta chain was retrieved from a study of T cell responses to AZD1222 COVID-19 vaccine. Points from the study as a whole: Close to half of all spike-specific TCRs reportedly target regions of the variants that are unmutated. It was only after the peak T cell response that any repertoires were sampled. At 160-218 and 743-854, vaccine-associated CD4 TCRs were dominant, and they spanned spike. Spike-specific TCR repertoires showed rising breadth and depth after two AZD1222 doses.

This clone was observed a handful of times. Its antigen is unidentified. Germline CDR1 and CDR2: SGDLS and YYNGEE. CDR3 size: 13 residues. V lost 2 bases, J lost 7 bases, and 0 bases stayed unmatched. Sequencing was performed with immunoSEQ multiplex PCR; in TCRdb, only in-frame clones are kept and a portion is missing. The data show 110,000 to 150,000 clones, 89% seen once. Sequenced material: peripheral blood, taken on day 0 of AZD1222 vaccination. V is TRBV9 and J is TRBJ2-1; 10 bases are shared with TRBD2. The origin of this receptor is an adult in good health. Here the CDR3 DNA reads TGTGCCAGCAGCGTTAGCGGGGGGAATGAGCAGTTCTTC. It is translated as CASSVSGGNEQFF.